This record concerns one T cell receptor beta chain sequence. The count of this clone is one. Its antigen remains undetermined. Per-base qualities were not stored, and no clone one base away is much larger. One collaborating source in Seattle enrolled patients while the patients were actively infected and followed the patients over time throughout the course of disease. Whole blood was collected in K2EDTA tubes by collaborating institutions according to the institutions' own protocols. For TCRbeta analysis, collaborators shipped samples in one of three forms: frozen whole blood, isolated PBMCs, or DNA extracted from either of those sample types. The V end loses 1 base and the J end loses 1 base, and a stretch of 5 bases separates them. Via the germline V gene, CDR1 is SGHRS and CDR2 YFSETQ. Including cysteine and phenylalanine, the CDR3 has 13 amino acids. Of all the DNA, just the CDR3 is kept, 39 bases in frame from base 1.

The data were obtained in a study of blood T cell repertoires in COVID-19 (dated by TCRdb to 2020 to 2022). At the level of the whole study: Samples covering the acute and convalescent phases of COVID-19 were provided by collaborators in the United States, Italy and Spain. Where available, HLA class I and class II types were taken from metadata supplied by the sample provider and were not determined by assay-based typing. A freely available public database, intended as a resource for researchers studying the immune response to SARS-CoV-2, is where the repertoires were released. The material from the prospective study consisted of cDNA or gDNA derived from T cells, B-cell-depleted T cells, or PBMCs. Subjects who had been exposed to COVID-19, were actively infected with it, or had recovered from it provided the deeply sampled blood TCRbeta repertoires that made up the dataset. The samples were drawn from the first 160 participants of the ongoing ImmuneRACE study and from over a thousand subjects provided by 6 global collaborators. The sample metadata nearly always contained a de-identified subject ID, COVID-19 status, age in years and sex. What the study reported, not specific to this receptor: The quantity of clinical and demographic metadata differed by source and by participant and was supplied without curation.

TCRbeta CDR3 regions were amplified from genomic DNA by means of the immunoSEQ Assay, a bias-controlled multiplex PCR. As for the authors' bioinformatics: The number of nucleated cells in each sample was estimated by amplification of reference gene primers within the assay. To quantify the absolute abundance of each unique TCRbeta CDR3 rearrangement, sequence reads were collapsed and filtered. For each sample, productive Simpson clonality was calculated as the square root of Simpson's diversity index over productive rearrangements. The immuneACCESS repertoire file appears here via TCRdb, limited to in-frame rearrangements. These files lack a portion of the clones; in checked studies, under half of the deficit traces to unresolved V genes, and the cause of the others is not known. V, J and clone size are those of that table, while D and trimming were read from the DNA. Recorded for this sample are over 150,000 clones; around 83% of them occurred a single time. The ten most abundant clones make up under 8.5% of the sample.

The TCR comes from a woman aged 55-69 years with COVID-19, enrolled during active disease. The specimen was peripheral blood. Here the chain combines TRBV5-1 and TRBJ1-1; the D gene lacks a confident call. The DNA sequence is TGCGCCAGCAGCTTGCGAGGGAACACTGAAGCTTTCTTT. Its protein is CASSLRGNTEAFF.